This T cell receptor (beta chain) emerged from a study of blood T cell repertoires in COVID-19. Turning to the study itself: Whether acute or convalescent, the COVID-19 samples came from the United States, Italy and Spain. The cDNA or gDNA used as material had been derived from T cells, B-cell-depleted T cells, or PBMCs.

Repertoires were generated with immunoSEQ multiplex PCR, while TCRdb's copy carries only in-frame clones and drops some. The data show 70,000 to 95,000 clones, approximately 85% seen once. The CDR3 covers 17 residues. V lost 3 bases and J lost 1, with 13 bases in between. CDR1 MDHEN and CDR2 SYDVKM come from the germline V gene. Specimen: peripheral blood. V gene TRBV28 combines with J gene TRBJ2-6; D might be TRBD2 (7 bases). The receptor was derived from an older man with acute or convalescent COVID-19. CDR3 region: CASSFGGAQSGANVLTF. The CDR3 DNA sequence: TGTGCCAGCAGTTTTGGGGGGGCGCAATCTGGGGCCAACGTCCTGACTTTC.